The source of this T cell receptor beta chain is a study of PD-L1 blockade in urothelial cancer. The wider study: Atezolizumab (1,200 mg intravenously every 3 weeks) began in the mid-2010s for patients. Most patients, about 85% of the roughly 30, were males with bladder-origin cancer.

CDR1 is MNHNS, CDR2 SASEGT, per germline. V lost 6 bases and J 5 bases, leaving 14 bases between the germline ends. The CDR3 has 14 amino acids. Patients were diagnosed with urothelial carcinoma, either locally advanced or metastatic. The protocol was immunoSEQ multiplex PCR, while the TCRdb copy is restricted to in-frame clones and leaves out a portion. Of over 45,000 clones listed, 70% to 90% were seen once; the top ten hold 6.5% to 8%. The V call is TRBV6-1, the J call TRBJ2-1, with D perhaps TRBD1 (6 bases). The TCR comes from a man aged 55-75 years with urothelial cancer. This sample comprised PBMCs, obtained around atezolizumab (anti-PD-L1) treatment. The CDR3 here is CASRDSFSHNEQFF. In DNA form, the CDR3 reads TGTGCCAGCAGGGACAGCTTCTCACACAATGAGCAGTTCTTC.